This is a list of T cell receptor beta chains from one sample in a study of memory CD4+ T cells and cytomegalovirus serostatus. Produced via immunoSEQ multiplex PCR; TCRdb's table is partial and in-frame only. The sample holds 55,000 or so clones, about four fifths seen once. Material for sequencing was memory CD4+ T cells from blood. These receptors were taken from an adult in good health and CMV-seropositive. CDR3s include the opening cysteine and the closing phenylalanine or tryptophan. D genes are given only for firm matches. The size entry is marked missing in some rows and otherwise reads once, few, many or a size class.

size	D	J	V	CDR3	DNA
NA	TRBD1	TRBJ2-7	TRBV5-5	CASTLDRGADRGYEQYF	TGTGCCAGCACCCTTGATCGTGGCGCGGACAGGGGATACGAGCAGTACTTC
few	NA	TRBJ1-6	TRBV6-4	CASSESPFNSPLHF	TGTGCCAGCAGTGAGTCGCCTTTTAATTCACCCCTCCACTTT
NA	NA	TRBJ2-2	TRBV19	CASSIGAPDGELFF	TGTGCCAGTAGTATCGGGGCTCCCGACGGGGAGCTGTTTTTT
NA	NA	TRBJ2-6	TRBV5-1	CASSRDGASGANVLTF	TGCGCCAGCAGCCGGGACGGGGCCTCTGGGGCCAACGTCCTGACTTTC
NA	NA	TRBJ1-2	TRBV30	CAWNKDREGYTF	TGTGCCTGGAACAAAGACAGAGAAGGCTACACCTTC
NA	NA	TRBJ2-3	TRBV5-1	CASSRGPSLTDTQYF	TGCGCCAGCAGCCGCGGTCCCAGCTTGACAGATACGCAGTATTTT
few	NA	TRBJ1-2	TRBV29-1	CSVDASGANYGYTF	TGCAGCGTCGATGCCTCGGGAGCTAACTATGGCTACACCTTC
NA	TRBD2	TRBJ2-5	TRBV13	CASSPGLAGAEEETQYF	TGTGCCAGCAGCCCGGGACTAGCGGGCGCGGAAGAAGAGACCCAGTACTTC
NA	TRBD2	TRBJ2-3	TRBV29-1	CSVDRASGGARTQYF	TGCAGCGTTGATCGCGCTAGCGGGGGGGCCCGTACGCAGTATTTT
NA	TRBD2	TRBJ2-1	TRBV6-6	CASIAGESNEQFF	TGTGCCAGCATTGCGGGAGAGAGCAATGAGCAGTTCTTC
NA	NA	TRBJ2-3	TRBV5-1	CASSRGLPTDTQYF	TGCGCCAGCAGCAGGGGACTTCCCACAGATACGCAGTATTTT
NA	NA	TRBJ1-2	TRBV7-2	CASSLDWQFYGYTF	TGTGCCAGCAGCTTAGATTGGCAGTTCTATGGCTACACCTTC
NA	NA	TRBJ2-2	TRBV11-2	CASSLRTIKTGELFF	TGTGCCAGCAGCTTAAGGACTATAAAAACCGGGGAGCTGTTTTTT
NA	TRBD2	TRBJ2-3	TRBV27	CASREPLAGRSDTQYF	TGTGCCAGCAGAGAACCTCTAGCGGGGAGGTCAGATACGCAGTATTTT
few	TRBD1	TRBJ2-7	TRBV12-5	CASGLGTGGYEQYF	TGTGCTAGTGGTTTGGGCACAGGGGGTTACGAGCAGTACTTC
NA	NA	TRBJ1-1	TRBV28	CASRRVGGRSTEAFF	TGTGCCAGCAGGAGAGTCGGGGGAAGGAGCACTGAAGCTTTCTTT
NA	TRBD2	TRBJ2-3	TRBV10-3	CAIQTSGPSTDTQYF	TGTGCCATCCAGACTAGCGGGCCTAGCACAGATACGCAGTATTTT
NA	NA	TRBJ2-7	TRBV4-2	CASSPSPGGRSYEQYF	TGTGCCAGCAGCCCTAGCCCGGGGGGCAGGTCCTACGAGCAGTACTTC
NA	NA	TRBJ2-1	TRBV5-1	CATSRGDSDYNEQFF	TGCGCCACTTCCCGGGGGGACAGCGATTACAATGAGCAGTTCTTC
NA	NA	TRBJ1-1	TRBV28	CASSSQGKAAFF	TGTGCCAGCAGTTCTCAGGGGAAAGCAGCTTTCTTT
once	TRBD1	TRBJ2-2	TRBV27	CASRLRGQGWNTGELFF	TGTGCCAGCAGGCTCCGGGGACAGGGGTGGAACACCGGGGAGCTGTTTTTT
NA	TRBD1	TRBJ2-7	TRBV18	CASSQGQGALGDEQYF	TGTGCCAGCTCACAGGGACAGGGGGCTCTAGGAGACGAGCAGTACTTC
NA	NA	TRBJ1-5	TRBV5-4	CASSFLLRGNQPQHF	TGTGCCAGCAGCTTTTTACTGAGGGGCAATCAGCCCCAGCATTTT
NA	NA	TRBJ2-2	TRBV7-8	CASSLAGGPTGELFF	TGTGCCAGCAGCTTAGCGGGGGGGCCGACCGGGGAGCTGTTTTTT
NA	NA	TRBJ1-3	TRBV27	CASSLRPSGNTIYF	TGTGCCAGCAGTTTACGGCCCTCTGGAAACACCATATATTTT
NA	TRBD2	TRBJ2-1	TRBV29-1	CSVISAPAGKGNEQFF	TGCAGCGTTATTTCGGCCCCAGCGGGGAAGGGAAATGAGCAGTTCTTC
NA	NA	TRBJ1-1	TRBV6-5	CASSYDTEAFF	TGTGCCAGCAGTTACGATACTGAAGCTTTCTTT
NA	NA	TRBJ2-2	TRBV11-2	CASSFKGRDTGELFF	TGTGCCAGCAGCTTTAAAGGACGGGACACCGGGGAGCTGTTTTTT
NA	NA	TRBJ2-1	TRBV7-2	CASSLGFSGGEQFF	TGTGCCAGCAGCTTAGGGTTTAGCGGAGGTGAGCAGTTCTTC
NA	TRBD1	TRBJ1-1	TRBV2	CASSEFGTGWEGTEAFF	TGTGCCAGCAGTGAGTTCGGGACAGGGTGGGAGGGCACTGAAGCTTTCTTT
NA	NA	TRBJ2-6	TRBV9	CASTPGSLGANVLTF	TGTGCCAGCACCCCCGGCAGCCTCGGGGCCAACGTCCTGACTTTC
few	TRBD1	TRBJ1-6	TRBV6-1	CAAQGDLYNSPLHF	TGTGCCGCCCAGGGGGATCTATATAATTCACCCCTCCACTTT
NA	TRBD2	TRBJ2-7	TRBV5-6	CASSLPGLASYEQYF	TGTGCCAGCAGCTTGCCGGGACTAGCCTCCTACGAGCAGTACTTC
few	NA	TRBJ1-2	TRBV19	CASSIWGTNYGYTF	TGTGCCAGTAGTATTTGGGGAACAAACTATGGCTACACCTTC
NA	TRBD1	TRBJ2-1	TRBV5-1	CASSWTGESFREQFF	TGCGCCAGCAGCTGGACAGGGGAGTCTTTCAGGGAGCAGTTCTTC
few	NA	TRBJ2-7	TRBV7-2	CASSLVGLGSYEQYF	TGTGCCAGCAGCTTAGTGGGGCTCGGCTCCTACGAGCAGTACTTC